This entry lists 23 T cell receptor beta chains sequenced from one sample in a study of human T cells and chemical hapten exposure. Each CDR3 protein is one row after TCRdb ran MiXCR on the RACE reads. The sample yields 250,000 or so distinct CDR3 sequences, over 7.5% seen once. The time point was: pre-sensitization, week 0. Treatment defined: therapeutic diphenylcyclopropenone sensitization with weekly scalp DPC. Sequencing was performed on whole blood, taken in connection with sensitization to the hapten diphenylcyclopropenone (DPC). Receptor source: a man aged 18 to 29 with alopecia areata. Some clones in this sample may be carry-over from other donors' samples.

The chain has TRBV3-1 and TRBJ1-2, with 9 bases fitting TRBD1. Trimming cost V 3 bases and J 4 bases; bases outside gene matches: 12. This CDR3 contains 17 residues. The germline gives CDR1 LGHDT, CDR2 YNNKEL (reference sequence). The CDR3 bases are TGTGCCAGCAGCCACGCTACCCCCGGGACAGGGATCTATGGCTACACCTTC. It is translated as CASSHATPGTGIYGYTF.

This clonotype has just a few counts. The chain joins TRBV10-3 to TRBJ2-3; D is unresolved. Trimming took off 0 bases at V and 1 base at J, with 23 bases between the two ends. In germline, CDR1 is ENHRY, CDR2 SYGVKD. CDR3 length: 20 residues. The CDR3, as DNA: TGTGCCATCAGTGAGTCGAGATCTCTACTGCGGCATTGGGGCACAGATACGCAGTATTTT. This translates into CAISESRSLLRHWGTDTQYF.

This chain links TRBV11-1 with TRBJ2-3; D is uncertain. Per the germline V gene, CDR1 is SGHAT and CDR2 is FQDESV (reference sequence). The CDR3 is made up of 13 amino acids. With 1 base removed from V and 4 bases from J, the gap between germline ends came to 6 bases. The CDR3 loop reads CASSLEASDTQYF. The CDR3 region has the DNA TGTGCCAGCAGCTTAGAGGCGTCAGATACGCAGTATTTT.

This clonotype turned up a few times. The chain recombines TRBV9 with TRBJ1-4; 7 bases agree with TRBD1. The CDR3 has 15 amino acids. Trimming cost V 4 bases and J 2 bases; bases outside gene matches: 5. Germline V gene sequence: CDR1 SGDLS, CDR2 YYNGEE. The CDR3 DNA reads TGTGCCAGCAGCCGGAGGGGGCAGACTAATGAAAAACTGTTTTTT. It yields the protein CASSRRGQTNEKLFF.

The V call is TRBV5-1, the J call TRBJ1-4; D is undetermined. The CDR3 runs 17 residues. Germline V gives CDR1 SGHRS, CDR2 YFSETQ. The ends were cut back, 1 base at V and 0 bases at J, with 13 bases in the middle. This chain's CDR3 is CASSLLSSGTTNEKLFF. Written as DNA, the CDR3 is TGCGCCAGCAGCTTGTTGTCGTCGGGGACAACTAATGAAAAACTGTTTTTT.

A few counts support this clonotype. The chain uses TRBV7-9 and TRBJ1-2, with D hard to call. This CDR3 region has 14 residues. The germline V gene has CDR1 SEHNR and CDR2 FQNEAQ (reference sequence). Trimming shortened V by 3 bases and J by 4 bases, and 12 bases separated the two germline ends. DNA of the CDR3: TGTGCCAGCAGCTTTGGGTCTTCACTCTATGGCTACACCTTC. It encodes CASSFGSSLYGYTF.

The chain joins TRBV6-2 or TRBV6-3 to TRBJ1-5, with D possibly matching TRBD1 (6 bases). V shed 2 bases and J shed 6 bases, with 11 bases lying between them. This CDR3 has 14 amino acids. Germline V gives CDR1 MNHEY, CDR2 SVGEGT. The CDR3 loop reads CASSYTRGGQPQHF. CDR3 DNA sequence: TGTGCCAGCAGTTACACCAGGGGCGGTCAGCCCCAGCATTTT.

The chain couples TRBV7-6 to TRBJ1-1; D is possibly TRBD1 (6 bases). The germline gives CDR1 SGHVS, CDR2 FNYEAQ. The CDR3 totals 15 residues. V was trimmed by 5 bases and J by 11 bases, leaving 24 bases between them. The CDR3 region is CASSRIGQTEGGAFF. In nucleotides, the CDR3 is TGTGCCAGCAGCCGTATCGGACAGACCGAAGGCGGGGCTTTCTTT.

As concerns this clonotype: No conserved phenylalanine or tryptophan is present at the end of the CDR3, so a read error is the likely explanation. The rearrangement joins TRBV4-3 to TRBJ1-2, with D unclear. Trimming cost V 0 bases and J 4 bases, with 9 bases left between them. The germline V gene has CDR1 LGHNA and CDR2 YSLEER. This CDR3 comprises 14 residues. The CDR3 sequence is CASSQELRSYGYTS. The CDR3 bases are TGCGCCAGCAGCCAAGAGCTACGGAGCTATGGCTACACCTCC.

The chain uses TRBV7-9 and TRBJ2-3; no clear D gene. The CDR3 sequence is 14 residues long. The germline CDR1 and CDR2 sequences are SEHNR and FQNEAQ (reference sequence). Trimming removed 0 bases from V and 2 bases from J, with 6 bases in between. In nucleotides, the CDR3 is TGTGCCAGCAGCTTAGCATGGGTCACAGATACGCAGTATTTT. It specifies CASSLAWVTDTQYF.

The V gene is TRBV10-3, the J gene TRBJ1-1; D possibly corresponds to TRBD1 (5 bases). The CDR3 is made up of 11 amino acids. Per the germline V gene, CDR1 is ENHRY and CDR2 is SYGVKD. The V and J ends lost 10 bases and 7 bases respectively, with 13 bases between them. Here the CDR3 reads CASTAGGEAFF. CDR3 sequence (DNA): TGTGCCAGCACTGCGGGGGGTGAAGCTTTCTTT.

This chain joins TRBV12-5 and TRBJ2-5; D ambiguous. Trimming pared 2 bases from V and 2 bases from J, leaving 6 bases between. Per the germline V gene, CDR1 is LGHNT and CDR2 is FRNRAP. This CDR3 is built from 13 residues. The CDR3 sequence: CASGLSLQETQYF. CDR3 sequence (DNA): TGTGCTAGTGGTTTGAGCCTACAAGAGACCCAGTACTTC.

The chain joins TRBV2 to TRBJ2-1; D may be TRBD1 (5 bases). CDR3 size: 14 residues. The V gene's germline CDR1 is SNHLY and CDR2 FYNNEI. Trimming stripped 6 bases from V and 8 bases from J, with 17 bases between. DNA of the CDR3: TGTGCCAGCAGGGTACAGGCCTTTGGGGATGAGCAGTTCTTC. Translated, it gives CASRVQAFGDEQFF.

This clonotype was detected ten times or more. The chain joins TRBV5-1 to TRBJ2-7; D is uncertain. CDR3 size: 14 residues. The germline V and J ends were trimmed by 0 bases and 3 bases, with 10 bases remaining between them. Germline CDR1 reads SGHRS; CDR2 reads YFSETQ. CDR3: CASSLGLGFYEQYV. CDR3 nucleotides: TGCGCCAGCAGCTTGGGTTTGGGCTTCTACGAGCAGTACGTC.

Only a few counts were recorded for this clonotype. This CDR3 reads CASSPQRGRTDTQYF. CDR3 bases: TGTGCCAGCAGCCCGCAGCGGGGGCGCACAGATACGCAGTATTTT. The chain recombines TRBV7-3 with TRBJ2-3; 8 nucleotides line up with TRBD2. V dropped 5 bases and J dropped 1; count of bases not matched to a gene: 5. Germline CDR1 reads SGHTA; CDR2 reads FQGTGA. The CDR3 totals 15 residues.

In this sample, this clonotype turned up a few times. This chain joins TRBV4-1 and TRBJ2-5; TRBD2 matches at 10 bases. V shed 3 bases, J shed 2 bases, and the junction held 6 bases outside the gene matches. The CDR3 runs 16 residues. Per germline, CDR1 MGHRA and CDR2 YSYEKL. In DNA form, the CDR3 reads TGCGCCAGCAGCCACCCTAGCGGGGGTGATCAAGAGACCCAGTACTTC. This sequence encodes CASSHPSGGDQETQYF.

This clonotype was seen repeatedly, ten times or more. This CDR3 reads CATSRGQPPNYGYTF. CDR3 nucleotide sequence: TGTGCCACCAGCAGGGGACAGCCCCCTAACTATGGCTACACCTTC. The rearrangement joins TRBV15 to TRBJ1-2, with TRBD1 matching over 7 bases. Germline V gives CDR1 LNHNV, CDR2 YYDKDF (reference sequence). Trimming at V came to 3 bases and at J to 0 bases, leaving 4 bases not matched to a gene. The CDR3 consists of 15 residues.

The rearrangement joins TRBV6-2 or TRBV6-3 to TRBJ1-2; D may be TRBD1 (6 bases). V lost 10 bases and J lost 8, with 14 bases in between. CDR1 is MNHEY, CDR2 SVGEGT, per germline. This CDR3 is built from 11 residues. DNA for the CDR3: TGTGCCATCAAAAACAGGGACGGCTACACCTTC. This gives the protein CAIKNRDGYTF.

This clonotype was detected many times. This chain joins TRBV20-1 and TRBJ1-2, with 11 positions matching TRBD1. CDR1 DFQATT and CDR2 SNEGSKA come from the germline V gene (reference sequence). The length of the CDR3 is 16 residues. Germline trimming cut 2 bases from V and 6 bases from J; bases unmatched to any gene: 11. CDR3 sequence reads: CSARRTGGRSPDGYTF. CDR3 bases: TGCAGTGCTAGAAGGACAGGGGGCCGCAGCCCTGATGGCTACACCTTC.

This clonotype has a handful of counts. This rearrangement joins TRBV5-1 to TRBJ2-1; 7 nucleotides align to TRBD2. V shed 0 bases, J shed 3 bases, and the junction held 12 bases outside the gene matches. The CDR3 extends over 18 amino acids. Germline V gene sequence: CDR1 SGHRS, CDR2 YFSETQ. The CDR3 DNA reads TGCGCCAGCAGCTTGGGGGTGGGGCTAGCGGATAACTACAATGAGCAGTTCTTC. Translating gives CASSLGVGLADNYNEQFF.

This clonotype has just a few counts. DNA of the CDR3: TGTGCCAGCAGCTTCCGGGGGTTGCCAGATACGCAGTATTTT. Translating gives CASSFRGLPDTQYF. The genes are TRBV7-9 and TRBJ2-3; weak D call: TRBD2 (6 bases). Germline V gene sequence: CDR1 SEHNR, CDR2 FQNEAQ (reference sequence). Between the trimmed V and J ends, which lost 3 bases and 4 bases, there was a span of 11 bases. CDR3 length: 14 residues.

This clonotype was seen only a few times. This chain joins TRBV7-6 and TRBJ1-6, with D maybe TRBD1 (6 bases). The CDR3 extends over 16 amino acids. V lost 0 bases and J lost 6, with 12 bases in between. Germline-derived CDR1 and CDR2 are SGHVS and FNYEAQ. CDR3 sequence: CASSLARGQINSPLHF. DNA of the CDR3: TGTGCCAGCAGCTTAGCGCGCGGACAGATTAATTCACCCCTCCACTTT.

The rearrangement joins TRBV5-1 to TRBJ2-7; D not certain. This CDR3 contains 15 residues. In germline, CDR1 is SGHRS, CDR2 YFSETQ. Trimming took 0 bases from V and 3 from J, leaving 13 bases between them. The chain's CDR3 is CASSLAPPSDYEQYF. In DNA form, the CDR3 reads TGCGCCAGCAGCTTGGCACCCCCCAGCGACTACGAGCAGTACTTC.